Below are 19 T cell receptor beta chains sequenced from a single sample in a study of blood T cell repertoires in COVID-19. Sequenced by immunoSEQ multiplex PCR; TCRdb stores in-frame clones only, minus some. The sample lists 180,000 or so clones, roughly 84% seen once, with approximately 16% in the top ten. The material sequenced was PBMCs or T cells enriched from blood (not recorded which). The receptors here all came from a man between 45 and 60 years old who had recovered from COVID-19.

This sequence joins TRBV5-1 and TRBJ1-2, with 8 positions matching TRBD1. The V gene end was trimmed by 3 bases and the J gene end by 5 bases; junction bases not matched to a gene: 9. The CDR3 totals 15 residues. CDR1 SGHRS and CDR2 YFSETQ come from the germline V gene. CDR3 nucleotides: TGCGCCAGCAGCTCGACAGGGGTTGCAGTTTATGGCTACACCTTC. This codes for CASSSTGVAVYGYTF.

V is TRBV3-1 (or the pseudogene TRBV3-2) and J is TRBJ2-5; D perhaps matches TRBD1 (5 bases). Between the trimmed V and J ends, which lost 5 bases and 4 bases, there was a span of 11 bases. Germline V gene sequence: CDR1 LGHDT, CDR2 YNNKEL (reference sequence). The CDR3 runs 13 residues. The CDR3 sequence: CASSNGHGETQYF. CDR3 DNA: TGTGCCAGCAGCAACGGACATGGAGAGACCCAGTACTTC.

This clone was counted a few times. This rearrangement joins TRBV6-5 to TRBJ1-1, with D tentatively TRBD1 (5 bases). The germline V and J ends were trimmed by 7 bases and 8 bases, with 11 bases remaining between them. The germline V gene encodes CDR1 MNHEY and CDR2 SVGAGI. The CDR3 length is 11 residues. Here the CDR3 reads CASNQGDEAFF. For the CDR3, the DNA is TGTGCCAGCAACCAGGGTGACGAAGCTTTCTTT.

The table lists this clone with many counts. The genes are TRBV3-1 (or the pseudogene TRBV3-2) and TRBJ1-6; TRBD1 is a possible D gene (6 bases). Germline V gene sequence: CDR1 LGHDT, CDR2 YNNKEL (reference sequence). This CDR3 is 18 amino acids long. The V and J ends lost 4 bases and 0 bases respectively, with 16 bases between them. The CDR3 loop is CASSLGGGLSSYNSPLHF. In nucleotides, the CDR3 is TGTGCCAGCAGCCTCGGGGGGGGCCTGAGCTCCTATAATTCACCCCTCCACTTT.

This clone was picked up one time. The chain links TRBV19 to TRBJ2-3; 7 bases are a match to TRBD2. Germline V gene data show CDR1 as LNHDA and CDR2 as SQIVND (reference sequence). V lost 4 bases, J lost 2 bases, and 9 bases stayed unmatched. The CDR3 spans 16 residues. The CDR3 region has the DNA TGTGCCAGTAGTAGGGGACTAACCGCATCCACAGATACGCAGTATTTT. Encoded protein: CASSRGLTASTDTQYF.

The chain uses TRBV14 and TRBJ2-2; D call uncertain. Looked up from germline, CDR1 is SGHDN and CDR2 is FVKESK. V shed 2 bases and J shed 5 bases, with 6 bases lying between them. The CDR3 is 13 residues long. CDR3 loop: CASSQQTTGELFF. CDR3 sequence (DNA): TGTGCCAGCAGCCAACAAACTACCGGGGAGCTGTTTTTT.

This clone was detected only once. The chain joins TRBV9 to TRBJ1-4, with TRBD1 matching 11 bases. Germline CDR1 is SGDLS and CDR2 is YYNGEE. This CDR3 has 14 amino acids. V lost 4 bases and J lost 7; bases outside the gene matches: 3. CDR3 amino acids: CASSQDRGREKLFF. The CDR3 coding sequence is TGTGCCAGCAGCCAGGACAGGGGGCGTGAAAAACTGTTTTTT. Supplemented by reference TRBV9 and TRBJ1-4, the full variable domain reads DSGVTQTPKHLITATGQRVTLRCSPRSGDLSVYWYQQSLDQGLQFLIQYYNGEERAKGNILERFSAQQFPDLHSELNLSSLELGDSALYFCASSQDRGREKLFFGSGTQLSVL.

The chain combines TRBV7-8 with TRBJ1-4; a possible D gene is TRBD1 (5 bases). The V and J ends lost 5 bases and 5 bases respectively, with 12 bases between them. Germline-derived CDR1 and CDR2 are SGHVS and FQNEAQ. This CDR3 is 14 amino acids long. The CDR3 DNA reads as TGTGCCAGCAGCATCGGGACTGCGAATGAAAAACTGTTTTTT. This gives the protein CASSIGTANEKLFF. Full variable domain (rest looked up from reference TRBV7-8 and TRBJ1-4): GAGVSQSPRYKVAKRGQDVALRCDPISGHVSLFWYQQALGQGPEFLTYFQNEAQLDKSGLPSDRFFAERPEGSVSTLKIQRTQQEDSAVYLCASSIGTANEKLFFGSGTQLSVL.

The table lists this clone with many counts. The chain recombines TRBV5-4 with TRBJ1-2, with TRBD1 matching 7 bases. The CDR3 extends over 13 amino acids. J gave up 6 bases and V 5 bases, and 7 bases lay outside the gene matches. In germline, CDR1 is SGHNT, CDR2 YYREEE (reference sequence). The CDR3 DNA follows: TGTGCCAGCAGGGTAGGGGGCATGAATGGCTACACCTTC. Encoded protein: CASRVGGMNGYTF.

V gene TRBV3-1 (or the pseudogene TRBV3-2) combines with J gene TRBJ1-3, with 7 bases aligning to TRBD1. CDR1 LGHDT and CDR2 YNNKEL come from the germline V gene (reference sequence). The V gene end was trimmed by 7 bases and the J gene end by 3 bases; junction bases not matched to a gene: 6. This CDR3 comprises 14 residues. The CDR3 nucleotides read TGTGCCAGCAATCGACAGGGTGGTGGAAACACCATATATTTT. This gives the protein CASNRQGGGNTIYF.

This chain joins TRBV19 and TRBJ1-5; the D is unclear. Trimming stripped 1 base from V and 3 bases from J, with 10 bases between. The CDR3 contains 15 residues. Germline V gene lookup returns CDR1 LNHDA and CDR2 SQIVND (reference sequence). CDR3 in amino acids: CASSIAGSYNQPQHF. The CDR3 coding sequence is TGTGCCAGTAGTATAGCAGGCAGCTACAATCAGCCCCAGCATTTT.

This clone appeared a few times. The rearrangement joins TRBV18 to TRBJ1-2, with 9 bases matching TRBD1. From germline, CDR1 is KGHSH and CDR2 LQKENI. The CDR3 has 17 amino acids. V shed 1 base and J 4 bases; nucleotides not matched to a gene: 10. CDR3: CASSPREQGALFYGYTF. CDR3 in DNA: TGTGCCAGCTCACCACGAGAACAGGGGGCCCTCTTCTATGGCTACACCTTC.

The chain is built from TRBV14 and TRBJ1-2; the D gene is possibly TRBD1 (6 bases). V lost 3 bases and J lost 3, with 11 bases in between. CDR3 length equals 14 residues. Germline values: CDR1 SGHDN, CDR2 FVKESK. CDR3 residues: CASSQDSKYYGYTF. In DNA form, the CDR3 reads TGTGCCAGCAGCCAGGACAGCAAGTACTATGGCTACACCTTC.

This chain uses TRBV5-1 with TRBJ2-7; D is perhaps TRBD1 (7 bases). CDR3 length: 15 residues. V was clipped by 4 bases and J by 10 bases, with 24 bases between them. Per the germline V gene, CDR1 is SGHRS and CDR2 is YFSETQ. In DNA, the CDR3 is TGCGCCAGCAGCCCCGGAGGGGGCCGCCGCTCTAACCAGTACTTC. It encodes CASSPGGGRRSNQYF.

The chain joins TRBV18 to TRBJ2-3; D may be TRBD1 (5 bases). The CDR3 is made up of 15 amino acids. Per germline, CDR1 KGHSH and CDR2 LQKENI. V lost 3 bases and J 0 bases, leaving 10 bases between the germline ends. CDR3 DNA sequence: TGTGCCAGCTCACCCGGGTACAGGAGCACAGATACGCAGTATTTT. It codes for CASSPGYRSTDTQYF.

The V gene is TRBV19, the J gene TRBJ1-3; 7 bases line up with TRBD1. The V gene end was trimmed by 2 bases and the J gene end by 0 bases; junction bases not matched to a gene: 4. Germline CDR1 and CDR2: LNHDA and SQIVND (reference sequence). The CDR3 runs 16 residues. In DNA, the CDR3 is TGTGCCAGTAGTATATGGGGACAGTCCTCTGGAAACACCATATATTTT. Amino acids: CASSIWGQSSGNTIYF. Full variable domain (remainder filled in from reference TRBV19 and TRBJ1-3): DGGITQSPKYLFRKEGQNVTLSCEQNLNHDAMYWYRQDPGQGLRLIYYSQIVNDFQKGDIAEGYSVSREKKESFPLTVTSAQKNPTAFYLCASSIWGQSSGNTIYFGEGSWLTVV.

This chain joins TRBV13 and TRBJ1-2; TRBD1 matches 7 bases. From germline, CDR1 is PRHDT and CDR2 FYEKMQ (reference sequence). The CDR3 has 15 residues. Trimming at V came to 8 bases and at J to 4 bases, leaving 13 bases not matched to a gene. CDR3 residues: CASYFPGQRGYGYTF. In DNA form, the CDR3 reads TGTGCCAGCTATTTCCCGGGACAGAGGGGCTATGGCTACACCTTC.

This chain uses TRBV3-1 (or the pseudogene TRBV3-2) with TRBJ2-5; maybe TRBD2 (6 bases). The germline gives CDR1 LGHDT, CDR2 YNNKEL (reference sequence). Trimming removed 2 bases at V and 5 bases at J, with 15 bases between. This CDR3 has 15 amino acids. DNA for the CDR3: TGTGCCAGCAGCCAACAACTAGCCGGTTATGAGACCCAGTACTTC. Its protein product is CASSQQLAGYETQYF.

The chain has TRBV3-1 (or the pseudogene TRBV3-2) and TRBJ1-6; 11 bases agree with TRBD1. The CDR3 consists of 14 residues. Germline V gene lookup returns CDR1 LGHDT and CDR2 YNNKEL (reference sequence). The V segment lost 3 bases and the J segment 8 bases; nucleotides outside the gene matches: 0. In DNA form, the CDR3 reads TGTGCCAGCAGCCAGGACAGGGGGCATTCACCCCTCCACTTT. Residues: CASSQDRGHSPLHF.